The rows below give T cell receptor beta chains drawn from one sample of a study of technical replicates of blood from several donors. Sequencing used immunoSEQ multiplex PCR; TCRdb keeps in-frame clones, though not all of them. The sample consists of 50,000 or so clones, 80% to 95% of them appearing once. The material sequenced was PBMCs. These receptors all stem from a human donor in good health. Some clones in this sample may be carry-over from other donors' samples. CDR3s include the opening cysteine and the closing phenylalanine or tryptophan. D genes are given only for firm matches. Only some rows state a clone size, as once, few, many or a class for expanded clones.

j_call d_call v_call clone_size cdr3_nt cdr3_aa
TRBJ1-2 - TRBV27 - TGTGCCAGCAGTACTCAGGGGTATGGCTACACCTTC CASSTQGYGYTF
TRBJ1-1 - TRBV7-2 - TGTGCCAGCAGCCAGTACACTGAAGCTTTCTTT CASSQYTEAFF
TRBJ2-2 - TRBV6-1 - TGTGCCAGCAGTGATAGGGGTTCTCGGACCGGGGAGCTGTTTTTT CASSDRGSRTGELFF
TRBJ2-2 - TRBV11-2 - TGTGCCAGCAGCCTGCCGGGACTTCGCACCGGGGAGCTGTTTTTT CASSLPGLRTGELFF
TRBJ2-7 - TRBV7-2 - TGTGCCAGCAGCTTAGACAGAGCCTACGAGCAGTACTTC CASSLDRAYEQYF
TRBJ2-7 - TRBV11-2 - TGTGCCAGCACCCTCGCAGGAATATCCTACGAGCAGTACTTC CASTLAGISYEQYF
TRBJ2-1 TRBD2 TRBV13 - TGTGCCAGCAGCTTTGGGGGGGGTGGGTACAATGAGCAGTTCTTC CASSFGGGGYNEQFF
TRBJ1-3 TRBD1 TRBV4-1 - TGCGCCAGCAGCTTCGGGGGACAGTTAGGAAACACCATATATTTT CASSFGGQLGNTIYF
TRBJ2-4 TRBD1 TRBV2 - TGTGCCGGAAAAGGGACAGGGTCCAAAAACATTCAGTACTTC CAGKGTGSKNIQYF
TRBJ1-1 - TRBV10-3 - TGTGCCATCAGTTTTAGGGGCCGATGGGGTGCTGAAGCTTTCTTT CAISFRGRWGAEAFF
TRBJ1-3 - TRBV5-4 - TGTGCCAGCAGCTACAGGGACTCTGGAAACACCATATATTTT CASSYRDSGNTIYF
TRBJ2-6 - TRBV7-3 - TGTGCCAGCAGCCCGGCCAGGGCTGGGGCCAACGTCCTGACTTTC CASSPARAGANVLTF
TRBJ2-2 TRBD1 TRBV18 - TGTGCCAGCTCGTCCCAGGGGGCGAACACCGGGGAGCTGTTTTTT CASSSQGANTGELFF
TRBJ2-1 TRBD2 TRBV2 - TGTGCCAGCAGCGCGGGACTAGACAATGAGCAGTTCTTC CASSAGLDNEQFF
TRBJ2-7 - TRBV7-9 - TGTGCCAGCAGCTTACCACTCACCTACGAGCAGTACTTC CASSLPLTYEQYF
TRBJ2-5 TRBD2 TRBV30 - TGTGCCTGGGGGGGGGATCGAGAGACCCAGTACTTC CAWGGDRETQYF
TRBJ1-2 - TRBV28 - TGTGCCAGCAGTTTAGCACAAGATGGCTACACCTTC CASSLAQDGYTF
TRBJ1-5 TRBD1 TRBV6-6 - TGTGCCAGCAGGGGACAGGGAGAGGGGCAGCCCCAGCATTTT CASRGQGEGQPQHF
TRBJ2-2 TRBD1 TRBV7-2 - TGTGCCAGCAGCGGACGTAGGGACAGCACCGGGGAGCTGTTTTTT CASSGRRDSTGELFF
TRBJ1-2 TRBD1 TRBV29-1 - TGCAGCGTACGACAGGGGGACTATGGCTACACCTTC CSVRQGDYGYTF
TRBJ2-6 TRBD1 TRBV5-1 - TGCGCCAGCAGCTTCGGACAGGGGGCTGGGGCCAACGTCCTGACTTTC CASSFGQGAGANVLTF
TRBJ1-4 TRBD1 TRBV11-2 once TGTGCCAGCAGCTTAGACGGGACAGGGCAAGGAAAACTGTTTTTT CASSLDGTGQGKLFF
TRBJ1-1 TRBD1 TRBV18 - TGTGCCAGCTCAACCTCGACAGGGTCGAACACTGAAGCTTTCTTT CASSTSTGSNTEAFF
TRBJ1-5 - TRBV19 - TGTGCCAGTAGTCCCCTGAGGGGGCAGCCCCAGCATTTT CASSPLRGQPQHF
TRBJ1-5 - TRBV2 - TGTGCCAGCAGTGAAGAACAGGGCGGACAGCCCCAGCATTTT CASSEEQGGQPQHF
TRBJ1-2 - TRBV7-2 - TGTGCCAGCAGCTTAGAAGTCGGGGGCTACACCTTC CASSLEVGGYTF
TRBJ1-2 - TRBV19 - TGTGCCACCCTTGGAGGGGAACCCTATGGCTACACCTTC CATLGGEPYGYTF
TRBJ1-4 - TRBV7-9 once TGTGCCAGCAGCTCTCAGGGGACGGTTGGCGAAAAACTGTTTTTT CASSSQGTVGEKLFF
TRBJ2-5 TRBD1 TRBV9 - TGTGCCAGCAGCCACACGAGTGGACAGGGAGAGACCCAGTACTTC CASSHTSGQGETQYF
TRBJ2-1 - TRBV7-2 - TGTGCCAGCAGCTTAACTCGCTACCCCAAGCAGTTCTTC CASSLTRYPKQFF
TRBJ2-3 - TRBV5-1 - TGCGCCAGCAGCTTGGGAGAGGTCACAGATACGCAGTATTTT CASSLGEVTDTQYF
TRBJ1-4 - TRBV5-6 - TGTGCCAGCAGCTTGGGGCAGGGAACCCGGACTGAAAAACTGTTTTTT CASSLGQGTRTEKLFF
TRBJ2-5 TRBD2 TRBV9 - TGTGCCAGCAGCGCAACTAGCGGGGGATCGGAGACCCAGTACTTC CASSATSGGSETQYF
TRBJ2-7 TRBD2 TRBV7-8 - TGTGCCAGCAGCGAGGGGACTAGCGTGAGAGAGCAGTACTTC CASSEGTSVREQYF
TRBJ2-7 TRBD1 TRBV29-1 - TGCAGCGTCACAGGGGGGTACGAGCAGTACTTC CSVTGGYEQYF
TRBJ2-7 TRBD1 TRBV29-1 - TGCAGCGCCCTGACACGGGACAGCTCCTACGAGCAGTACTTC CSALTRDSSYEQYF
TRBJ2-7 - TRBV6-1 - TGTGCCACAGGGGTGGGGTCCTACGAGCAGTACTTC CATGVGSYEQYF
TRBJ2-5 - TRBV2 - TGTGCCAGCCTAGACTACCCACAAGAGACCCAGTACTTC CASLDYPQETQYF
TRBJ1-2 - TRBV5-6 - TGTGCCAGCAGCTTGGTTTCGGGGTTGTATGGCTACACCTTC CASSLVSGLYGYTF
TRBJ1-3 - TRBV5-1 - TGCGCCAGCAGCCTAGGGAGCACCATATATTTT CASSLGSTIYF
TRBJ1-3 TRBD1 TRBV7-9 - TGTGCCAGCAGCTCCGGGACAGGGGAATCTGGAAACACCATATATTTT CASSSGTGESGNTIYF
TRBJ2-3 TRBD2 TRBV5-1 - TGCGCCAGCAGTTCGGGGGGGCCAGCAGATACGCAGTATTTT CASSSGGPADTQYF
TRBJ2-5 - TRBV7-9 - TGTGCCAGCAGCCCAGGGGCCAGGGGATTCGGGGAGACCCAGTACTTC CASSPGARGFGETQYF
TRBJ1-1 - TRBV6-5 - TGTGCCAGCAGCCTGCAGGGTGCCTCTGAAGCTTTCTTT CASSLQGASEAFF
TRBJ1-2 - TRBV4-2 - TGTGCCAGCAGCCAAGATAGGACACCCTATGGCTACACCTTC CASSQDRTPYGYTF
TRBJ2-7 TRBD1 TRBV5-6 - TGTGCCAGCAGCCGTGGGGACAGCCACTACGAGCAGTACTTC CASSRGDSHYEQYF
TRBJ2-7 - TRBV11-2 - TGTGCCAGCAGCTTGGCTGACGGGAGCTCCTACGAGCAGTACTTC CASSLADGSSYEQYF
TRBJ2-7 TRBD2 TRBV25-1 - TGTGCCAGCAGTCCATCTGGGACTAGCGGGATGTACGAGCAGTACTTC CASSPSGTSGMYEQYF
TRBJ1-1 - TRBV9 few TGTGCCAGCAGCGGGGGGAGGGTGAACACTGAAGCTTTCTTT CASSGGRVNTEAFF
TRBJ1-2 TRBD1 TRBV9 - TGTGCCAGCAGCGTAAGGGACAGGAGGGACTATGGCTACACCTTC CASSVRDRRDYGYTF
TRBJ1-2 TRBD1 TRBV16 - TGTGCCAGCAGCCAACGGACAGGGGGCTTCTTGGATGGCTACACCTTC CASSQRTGGFLDGYTF